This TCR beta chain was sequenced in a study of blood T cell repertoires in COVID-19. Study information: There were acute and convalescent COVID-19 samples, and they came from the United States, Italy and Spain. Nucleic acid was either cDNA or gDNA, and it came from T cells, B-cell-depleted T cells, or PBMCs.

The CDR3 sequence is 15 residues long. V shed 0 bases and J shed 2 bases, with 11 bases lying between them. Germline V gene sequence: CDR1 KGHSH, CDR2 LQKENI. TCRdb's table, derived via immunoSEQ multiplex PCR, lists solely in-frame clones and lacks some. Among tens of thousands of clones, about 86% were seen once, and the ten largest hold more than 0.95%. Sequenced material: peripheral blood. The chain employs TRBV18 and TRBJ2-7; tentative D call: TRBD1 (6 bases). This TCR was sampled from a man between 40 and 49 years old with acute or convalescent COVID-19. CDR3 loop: CASSPPGTGPYEQYF. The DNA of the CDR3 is TGTGCCAGCTCACCACCAGGAACAGGGCCCTACGAGCAGTACTTC.